These T cell receptor beta chains were read from a single sample in a study of T cell responses to AZD1222 COVID-19 vaccine. The protocol was immunoSEQ multiplex PCR, while the TCRdb copy is restricted to in-frame clones and leaves out a portion. The profile shows more than 250,000 clones, over 85% of them singletons. The sample in question was peripheral blood, obtained on day 0 of AZD1222 vaccination. Receptor source: an adult in good health. The CDR3 runs from the conserved cysteine through the conserved F or W. Fields, in order: V gene, D gene, clone size, J gene, CDR3 DNA, CDR3 protein. A D gene is named only where the DNA matches it firmly. Size values are once, few and many counts, or a class for expanded clones, and some rows have none.

v_gene: TRBV5-1
d_gene: NA
abundance: NA
j_gene: TRBJ1-6
CDR3nt: TGCGCCAGCAGCTTGGGGCAGGATAATTCACCCCTCCACTTT
CDR3aa: CASSLGQDNSPLHF

v_gene: TRBV18
d_gene: TRBD2
abundance: NA
j_gene: TRBJ2-5
CDR3nt: TGTGCCAGCTCACCGCCCCCCGGGACTAGCGGGATACAAGAGACCCAGTACTTC
CDR3aa: CASSPPPGTSGIQETQYF

v_gene: TRBV19
d_gene: TRBD2
abundance: NA
j_gene: TRBJ2-3
CDR3nt: TGTGCCAGTACAGTAACGGGGGGTAGAAGAAATACGCAGTATTTT
CDR3aa: CASTVTGGRRNTQYF

v_gene: TRBV3-1/TRBV3-2
d_gene: NA
abundance: once
j_gene: TRBJ2-5
CDR3nt: TGTGCCAGCAGCCAAGGGAGCGGAGGGACCCAGTACTTC
CDR3aa: CASSQGSGGTQYF

v_gene: TRBV14
d_gene: NA
abundance: many
j_gene: TRBJ2-7
CDR3nt: TGTGCCAGCAGCCAAGGGTACGAGCAGTACTTC
CDR3aa: CASSQGYEQYF

v_gene: TRBV30
d_gene: NA
abundance: few
j_gene: TRBJ2-7
CDR3nt: TGTGCCTGGAGTGTAGGGGACATGCGTAAGCAGTACTTC
CDR3aa: CAWSVGDMRKQYF

v_gene: TRBV6-5
d_gene: TRBD1
abundance: NA
j_gene: TRBJ1-6
CDR3nt: TGTGCCAGCAGTAGGCGACAGGGGCTTTCACCCCTCCACTTT
CDR3aa: CASSRRQGLSPLHF

v_gene: TRBV7-9
d_gene: NA
abundance: NA
j_gene: TRBJ2-2
CDR3nt: TGTGCCAGCAGCTTGGGGAACACCGGGGAGCTGTTTTTT
CDR3aa: CASSLGNTGELFF

v_gene: TRBV27
d_gene: NA
abundance: NA
j_gene: TRBJ1-2
CDR3nt: TGTGCCAGCAGTTTATCCCCTGTCGGACCCCTCTATGGCTACACCTTC
CDR3aa: CASSLSPVGPLYGYTF

v_gene: TRBV6-5
d_gene: NA
abundance: NA
j_gene: TRBJ1-1
CDR3nt: TGTGCCAGCAGAGAGGGAGGGGTGAACACTGAAGCTTTCTTT
CDR3aa: CASREGGVNTEAFF

v_gene: TRBV27
d_gene: NA
abundance: once
j_gene: TRBJ1-2
CDR3nt: TGTGCCAGCAGTTTGGGGCCGTATAACTATGGCTACACCTTC
CDR3aa: CASSLGPYNYGYTF

v_gene: TRBV6-2/TRBV6-3
d_gene: NA
abundance: NA
j_gene: TRBJ2-3
CDR3nt: TGTGCCAGCAGTTACCGGGGCGGAGATACGCAGTATTTT
CDR3aa: CASSYRGGDTQYF

v_gene: TRBV5-8
d_gene: TRBD1
abundance: NA
j_gene: TRBJ2-4
CDR3nt: TGTGCCAGCAGCTTGGGGGGACAGGGGTGGAACATTCAGTACTTC
CDR3aa: CASSLGGQGWNIQYF

v_gene: TRBV19
d_gene: TRBD1
abundance: NA
j_gene: TRBJ1-6
CDR3nt: TGTGCCAGTGGGGGAAGGGCCGGGACAGCCCCCGGTTCACCCCTCCACTTT
CDR3aa: CASGGRAGTAPGSPLHF

v_gene: TRBV4-3
d_gene: NA
abundance: NA
j_gene: TRBJ1-2
CDR3nt: TGCGCCAGCAGCCAAGATCAGTGGGCAGCCGACTATGGCTACACCTTC
CDR3aa: CASSQDQWAADYGYTF

v_gene: TRBV28
d_gene: NA
abundance: NA
j_gene: TRBJ1-1
CDR3nt: TGTGCCAGCCAGACAGTCATGAACACTGAAGCTTTCTTT
CDR3aa: CASQTVMNTEAFF

v_gene: TRBV5-1
d_gene: NA
abundance: NA
j_gene: TRBJ2-1
CDR3nt: TGCGCCAGCAGCTTGGACACAAGCTCCTACAATGAGCAGTTCTTC
CDR3aa: CASSLDTSSYNEQFF

v_gene: TRBV5-1
d_gene: TRBD1
abundance: NA
j_gene: TRBJ2-3
CDR3nt: TGCGCCAGCAGCGGCCCCAGGGGGGATACGCAGTATTTT
CDR3aa: CASSGPRGDTQYF

v_gene: TRBV7-9
d_gene: NA
abundance: NA
j_gene: TRBJ1-4
CDR3nt: TGTGCCAGCAGCTCGCCTTCGATTGGTGAAAAACTGTTTTTT
CDR3aa: CASSSPSIGEKLFF

v_gene: TRBV11-2
d_gene: NA
abundance: NA
j_gene: TRBJ2-7
CDR3nt: TGTGCCAGCAGACCCCGGGGCTCCTACGAGCAGTACTTC
CDR3aa: CASRPRGSYEQYF

v_gene: TRBV7-2
d_gene: TRBD1
abundance: NA
j_gene: TRBJ1-2
CDR3nt: TGTGCCAGCAGCATCGGGACAGCCTATGGCTACACCTTC
CDR3aa: CASSIGTAYGYTF

v_gene: TRBV2
d_gene: TRBD1
abundance: NA
j_gene: TRBJ1-5
CDR3nt: TGTGCCAGCAGTTCCCGGGACAGTAGCAATCAGCCCCAGCATTTT
CDR3aa: CASSSRDSSNQPQHF

v_gene: TRBV6-2/TRBV6-3
d_gene: NA
abundance: NA
j_gene: TRBJ2-2
CDR3nt: TGTGCCAGCAGTTACGAGGGGGGCACCGGGGAGCTGTTTTTT
CDR3aa: CASSYEGGTGELFF

v_gene: TRBV28
d_gene: NA
abundance: NA
j_gene: TRBJ1-2
CDR3nt: TGTGCCAGCACCCAGAGGGACTTTATGCGGTACACCTTC
CDR3aa: CASTQRDFMRYTF

v_gene: TRBV28
d_gene: NA
abundance: NA
j_gene: TRBJ1-1
CDR3nt: TGTGCCAGCAAACCGCCTGGGGGGGGGACTGAAGCTTTCTTT
CDR3aa: CASKPPGGGTEAFF

v_gene: TRBV2
d_gene: NA
abundance: NA
j_gene: TRBJ2-1
CDR3nt: TGTGCCAGCAGTGAAGAGGTTGGATACAATGAGCAGTTCTTC
CDR3aa: CASSEEVGYNEQFF

v_gene: TRBV9
d_gene: TRBD1
abundance: NA
j_gene: TRBJ1-1
CDR3nt: TGTGCCAGCAGCCCCTGGACAGGGGTTAACACTGAAGCTTTCTTT
CDR3aa: CASSPWTGVNTEAFF

v_gene: TRBV28
d_gene: TRBD1
abundance: few
j_gene: TRBJ1-2
CDR3nt: TGTGCCAGCGGCTCGGGACAGCTTAACTATGGCTACACCTTC
CDR3aa: CASGSGQLNYGYTF

v_gene: TRBV24-1
d_gene: NA
abundance: NA
j_gene: TRBJ1-2
CDR3nt: TGTGCCACCATTCCCACCTTCCGTCGCCACTTATATGGCTACACCTTC
CDR3aa: CATIPTFRRHLYGYTF

v_gene: TRBV18
d_gene: TRBD1
abundance: NA
j_gene: TRBJ2-3
CDR3nt: TGTGCCAGCTCACCGGGACAGGCTAGCACAGATACGCAGTATTTT
CDR3aa: CASSPGQASTDTQYF

v_gene: TRBV6-5
d_gene: TRBD1
abundance: NA
j_gene: TRBJ1-2
CDR3nt: TGTGCCAGCAGTTTCCCGGGACAGACCACCTTC
CDR3aa: CASSFPGQTTF

v_gene: TRBV19
d_gene: TRBD2
abundance: NA
j_gene: TRBJ2-2
CDR3nt: TGTGCCAGTAGCATCGGACTAGCCCCACCGCGTTTT
CDR3aa: CASSIGLAPPRF

v_gene: TRBV7-2
d_gene: NA
abundance: NA
j_gene: TRBJ2-5
CDR3nt: TGTGCCAGCAGCTTAATGGGGGCCGCGGAGACCCAGTACTTC
CDR3aa: CASSLMGAAETQYF

v_gene: TRBV7-2
d_gene: NA
abundance: NA
j_gene: TRBJ2-1
CDR3nt: TGTGCCAGCAGCTCCGGACCTCTCTCCTACAATGAGCAGTTCTTC
CDR3aa: CASSSGPLSYNEQFF

v_gene: TRBV6-5
d_gene: NA
abundance: NA
j_gene: TRBJ1-2
CDR3nt: TGTGCCAGCAGGACAGTTGGAGTCAATGGCTACACCTTC
CDR3aa: CASRTVGVNGYTF

v_gene: TRBV6-1
d_gene: NA
abundance: NA
j_gene: TRBJ2-7
CDR3nt: TGTGCCAGCACCCAGGGGCCTCGATCTTACGAGCAGTACTTC
CDR3aa: CASTQGPRSYEQYF

v_gene: TRBV28
d_gene: TRBD1
abundance: NA
j_gene: TRBJ2-7
CDR3nt: TGTGCCAGCAGTTTCAGGACAGGGGTACGCCCGTACTTC
CDR3aa: CASSFRTGVRPYF

v_gene: TRBV18
d_gene: NA
abundance: NA
j_gene: TRBJ2-2
CDR3nt: TGTGCCAGCTCACCCAGGTTGGTGGGCACCGGGGAGCTGTTTTTT
CDR3aa: CASSPRLVGTGELFF

v_gene: TRBV5-1
d_gene: NA
abundance: NA
j_gene: TRBJ1-3
CDR3nt: TGCGCCAGCGCTGAGTACTCTGGAAACACCATATATTTT
CDR3aa: CASAEYSGNTIYF

v_gene: TRBV30
d_gene: NA
abundance: NA
j_gene: TRBJ2-1
CDR3nt: TGTAGGGGAGGGGGGACTCCATTCCCCAATGAGCAGTTCTTC
CDR3aa: CRGGGTPFPNEQFF

v_gene: TRBV4-1
d_gene: NA
abundance: NA
j_gene: TRBJ1-5
CDR3nt: TGCGCCAGCAGCCAAGATGTCGGGCAAAGCAATCAGCCCCAGCATTTT
CDR3aa: CASSQDVGQSNQPQHF

v_gene: TRBV28
d_gene: NA
abundance: NA
j_gene: TRBJ1-3
CDR3nt: TGTGCCAGCAGTCCAGCGGCGGGGGACTCTGGAAACACCATATATTTT
CDR3aa: CASSPAAGDSGNTIYF

v_gene: TRBV29-1
d_gene: NA
abundance: NA
j_gene: TRBJ2-2
CDR3nt: TGCAGCGCCGTGGGGGTGGCGAACACCGGGGAGCTGTTTTTT
CDR3aa: CSAVGVANTGELFF

v_gene: TRBV18
d_gene: NA
abundance: NA
j_gene: TRBJ2-5
CDR3nt: TGTGCCAGCTCACCTGGGGCCCAAGAGACCCAGTACTTC
CDR3aa: CASSPGAQETQYF

v_gene: TRBV12-3/TRBV12-4
d_gene: NA
abundance: few
j_gene: TRBJ1-1
CDR3nt: TGTGCCAGCCGGCTAAACACTGAAGCTTTCTTT
CDR3aa: CASRLNTEAFF

v_gene: TRBV6-5
d_gene: NA
abundance: NA
j_gene: TRBJ1-2
CDR3nt: TGTGCCAGCAGTTCCACAGGGTCAGGCTACACCTTC
CDR3aa: CASSSTGSGYTF

v_gene: TRBV2
d_gene: NA
abundance: once
j_gene: TRBJ2-6
CDR3nt: TGTGCCAGCAGTGACTTGTCTGCTGGGGCCAACGTCCTGACTTTC
CDR3aa: CASSDLSAGANVLTF

v_gene: TRBV28
d_gene: TRBD1
abundance: NA
j_gene: TRBJ1-1
CDR3nt: TGTGCCAGCAGCCTACAGGGGGCGACTGAAGCTTTCTTT
CDR3aa: CASSLQGATEAFF

v_gene: TRBV4-1
d_gene: TRBD1
abundance: few
j_gene: TRBJ1-4
CDR3nt: TGCGCCAGCAGACACCTATTCCTCCCGGACAGGGGGGAAAAACTGTTTTTT
CDR3aa: CASRHLFLPDRGEKLFF

v_gene: TRBV12-3/TRBV12-4
d_gene: NA
abundance: NA
j_gene: TRBJ1-6
CDR3nt: TGTGCCAGCAGTCCAGGGTTGTCACCCCTCCACTTT
CDR3aa: CASSPGLSPLHF

v_gene: TRBV28
d_gene: NA
abundance: NA
j_gene: TRBJ1-1
CDR3nt: TGTGCCAGCAGCCTCCTAGAGAACACTGAAGCTTTCTTT
CDR3aa: CASSLLENTEAFF

v_gene: TRBV6-5
d_gene: NA
abundance: NA
j_gene: TRBJ2-1
CDR3nt: TGTGCCAGCAGGTCCGGGGCAATCAATGAGCAGTTCTTC
CDR3aa: CASRSGAINEQFF

v_gene: TRBV9
d_gene: NA
abundance: few
j_gene: TRBJ2-3
CDR3nt: TGTGCCAGCAGCGCTCTTGGGACGGACGGGGGTGGTACGCAGTATTTT
CDR3aa: CASSALGTDGGGTQYF

v_gene: TRBV5-6
d_gene: NA
abundance: NA
j_gene: TRBJ1-2
CDR3nt: TGTGCCAGCAGCCCCCGAGCGGAGGGGAACTATGGCTACACCTTC
CDR3aa: CASSPRAEGNYGYTF

v_gene: TRBV29-1
d_gene: NA
abundance: NA
j_gene: TRBJ1-2
CDR3nt: TGCAGCGTTCTTGTCAGGGTTAATGGCTACACCTTC
CDR3aa: CSVLVRVNGYTF

v_gene: TRBV5-1
d_gene: NA
abundance: once
j_gene: TRBJ2-2
CDR3nt: TGCGCCAGCAGCACATCGGGACCAAACACCGGGGAGCTGTTTTTT
CDR3aa: CASSTSGPNTGELFF

v_gene: TRBV5-1
d_gene: NA
abundance: NA
j_gene: TRBJ2-3
CDR3nt: TGCGCCAGCAGCCCAGACGCCATGGTATCAGATACGCAGTATTTT
CDR3aa: CASSPDAMVSDTQYF

v_gene: TRBV25-1
d_gene: NA
abundance: once
j_gene: TRBJ1-1
CDR3nt: TGTGCCAGCAGTGACCCCCGCGGGGGGGTGGGGACTGAAGCTTTCTTT
CDR3aa: CASSDPRGGVGTEAFF

v_gene: TRBV2
d_gene: NA
abundance: NA
j_gene: TRBJ1-2
CDR3nt: TGTGCCAGCAGCGAGACCCTAGGGACCAACTATGGCTACACCTTC
CDR3aa: CASSETLGTNYGYTF

v_gene: TRBV6-1
d_gene: NA
abundance: NA
j_gene: TRBJ1-6
CDR3nt: TGTGCCAGCAGTGACCCCGTCGGGGGCGCGTCCCATTCACCCCTCCACTTT
CDR3aa: CASSDPVGGASHSPLHF